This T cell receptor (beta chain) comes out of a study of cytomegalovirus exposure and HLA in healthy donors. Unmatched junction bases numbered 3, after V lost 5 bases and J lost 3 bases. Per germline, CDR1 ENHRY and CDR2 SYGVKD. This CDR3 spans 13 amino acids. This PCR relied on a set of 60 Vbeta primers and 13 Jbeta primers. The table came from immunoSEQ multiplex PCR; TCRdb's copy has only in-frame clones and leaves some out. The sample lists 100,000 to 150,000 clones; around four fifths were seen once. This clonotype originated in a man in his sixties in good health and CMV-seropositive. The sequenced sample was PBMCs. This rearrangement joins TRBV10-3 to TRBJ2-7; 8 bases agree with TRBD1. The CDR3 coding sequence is TGTGCCATCAGTCGGACAGGGAACTACGAGCAGTACTTC. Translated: CAISRTGNYEQYF.